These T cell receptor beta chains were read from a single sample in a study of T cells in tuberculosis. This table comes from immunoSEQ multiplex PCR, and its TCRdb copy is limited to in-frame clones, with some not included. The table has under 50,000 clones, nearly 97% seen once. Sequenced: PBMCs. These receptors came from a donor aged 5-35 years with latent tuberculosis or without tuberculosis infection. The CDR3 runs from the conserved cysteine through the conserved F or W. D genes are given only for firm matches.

TGTGCCAGCAGTTACGCGGGGCCTAACTATGGCTACACCTTC | CASSYAGPNYGYTF | TRBV6-5 | - | TRBJ1-2
TGTGCCAGCGGTGGGGCCAGCACCCCCTACGAGCAGTACTTC | CASGGASTPYEQYF | TRBV28 | - | TRBJ2-7
TGTGCCATCAGTGGAACGGGGGGACAGGGTGCCGGGGAGCTGTTTTTT | CAISGTGGQGAGELFF | TRBV10-3 | TRBD1 | TRBJ2-2
TGTGCCACCAGCATAGATTACTCTGGAAACACCATATATTTT | CATSIDYSGNTIYF | TRBV15 | - | TRBJ1-3
TGTGCCAGCAGCTGGCAGCGGGGGGGGGCTTATAGCACAGATACGCAGTATTTT | CASSWQRGGAYSTDTQYF | TRBV7-2 | TRBD2 | TRBJ2-3
TGTGCCAGCAGCTACGCCACGGGAGAGGGCTATGGCTACACCTTC | CASSYATGEGYGYTF | TRBV13 | - | TRBJ1-2
TGTGCCAGCAGCACGCGACAGTTCTCTGGAAACACCATATATTTT | CASSTRQFSGNTIYF | TRBV7-2 | - | TRBJ1-3
TGTGCCAGCAGCTTATACTCTCGAAACAGGGGTTACACTGAAGCTTTCTTT | CASSLYSRNRGYTEAFF | TRBV7-2 | TRBD1 | TRBJ1-1
TGTGCCAGCAGTCCCAACAGGGGGAACACTGAAGCTTTCTTT | CASSPNRGNTEAFF | TRBV6-1 | TRBD1 | TRBJ1-1
TGTGCCAGCAGTCGCGGGGGGGCAGGCTCAAATGAGCAGTTCTTC | CASSRGGAGSNEQFF | TRBV6-5 | TRBD2 | TRBJ2-1
TGCGCCAGCAGTTCCGACAGGGCGCGCGGCAATGAGCAGTTCTTC | CASSSDRARGNEQFF | TRBV5-1 | TRBD1 | TRBJ2-1
TGTGCCAGCAGCCCAGTGCGGGGGAGCAATCAGCCCCAGCATTTT | CASSPVRGSNQPQHF | TRBV6-5 | - | TRBJ1-5
TGTGCCAGCAGTTTTGGGCAGGGTCCTAATGAAAAACTGTTTTTT | CASSFGQGPNEKLFF | TRBV27 | - | TRBJ1-4
TGTGCCAGTAGTATATTGGGACAGAGGACCAGCAATCAGCCCCAGCATTTT | CASSILGQRTSNQPQHF | TRBV19 | TRBD1 | TRBJ1-5
TGTGCCAGCAGTGAGGGGGTTTTGGGACAGGCACTAAAACTGTTTTTT | CASSEGVLGQALKLFF | TRBV6-1 | TRBD1 | TRBJ1-4
TGTGCCAGCGGACAGGGGGCGAGGGCCAACGTCCTGACTTTC | CASGQGARANVLTF | TRBV5-4 | TRBD1 | TRBJ2-6
TGTGCCAGCAGCTTGGAAGCGCATAACTATGGCTACACCTTC | CASSLEAHNYGYTF | TRBV5-5 | - | TRBJ1-2
TGTGCCAGCAGTGAATTTCCGGGGAACACTGAAGCTTTCTTT | CASSEFPGNTEAFF | TRBV2 | - | TRBJ1-1
TGTGCCAGCAGCTCGGCGGGCTACCGAGACGGGAATATCAACGAGCAGTACTTC | CASSSAGYRDGNINEQYF | TRBV7-3 | - | TRBJ2-7
TGTGCCAGCAGTTTGGAGCTAGCGGGTCTCTACGAGCAGTACTTC | CASSLELAGLYEQYF | TRBV28 | TRBD2 | TRBJ2-7